This T cell receptor (beta chain) was retrieved from a study of control samples from healthy donors and cancer patients. The CDR3 has 14 amino acids. CDR1 and CDR2 (germline): SNHLY, FYNNEI. V lost 6 bases to trimming and J lost 8 bases, with 19 bases between them. Assay used: immunoSEQ multiplex PCR; TCRdb lists only in-frame clones, some missing. Of 40,000 to 45,000 clones detected, around 75% appear once; the ten largest clones hold roughly 17%. The TCR sequence derives from a male donor with melanoma. Specimen: formalin-fixed, paraffin-embedded tissue. V and J are TRBV2 and TRBJ1-2; weak D call: TRBD1 (6 bases). CDR3 protein: CASRTRGNPTGYTF. The CDR3 nucleotides read TGTGCCAGCAGGACCAGGGGCAACCCCACGGGCTACACCTTC.